The sequence of this T cell receptor (beta chain) was determined in a study of blood T cell repertoires in COVID-19. The table came from immunoSEQ multiplex PCR; TCRdb's copy has only in-frame clones and leaves some out. This sample has over 200,000 clones, with approximately 90% found just once. The CDR3 has 16 residues. V was clipped by 4 bases and J by 7 bases; unmatched bases: 14. CDR1 and CDR2 from the germline V gene are SGHVS and FQNEAQ. This sequence was found in a man between 60 and 75 years old who had recovered from COVID-19. The sequencing sample was made of peripheral blood. This sequence joins TRBV7-8 and TRBJ2-3, with 7 bases lining up with TRBD2. The CDR3 DNA follows: TGTGCCAGCAGCTCGATAGTGGGGGGGACGGTAAATACGCAGTATTTT. Amino acids: CASSSIVGGTVNTQYF.